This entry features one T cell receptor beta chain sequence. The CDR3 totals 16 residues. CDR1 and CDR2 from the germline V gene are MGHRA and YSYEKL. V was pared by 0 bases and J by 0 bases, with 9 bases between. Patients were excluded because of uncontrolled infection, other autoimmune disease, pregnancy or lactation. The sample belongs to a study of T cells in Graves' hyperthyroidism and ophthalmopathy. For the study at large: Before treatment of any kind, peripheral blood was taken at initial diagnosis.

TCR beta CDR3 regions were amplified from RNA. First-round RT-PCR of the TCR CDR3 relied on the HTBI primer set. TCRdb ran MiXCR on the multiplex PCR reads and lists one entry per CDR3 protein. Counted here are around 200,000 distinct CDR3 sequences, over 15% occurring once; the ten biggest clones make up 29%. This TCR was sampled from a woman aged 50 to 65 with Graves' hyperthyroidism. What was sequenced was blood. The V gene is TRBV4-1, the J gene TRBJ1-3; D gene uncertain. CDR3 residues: CASSQDTGSSGNTIYF. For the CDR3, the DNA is TGCGCCAGCAGCCAAGATACGGGCAGCTCTGGAAACACCATATATTTT.